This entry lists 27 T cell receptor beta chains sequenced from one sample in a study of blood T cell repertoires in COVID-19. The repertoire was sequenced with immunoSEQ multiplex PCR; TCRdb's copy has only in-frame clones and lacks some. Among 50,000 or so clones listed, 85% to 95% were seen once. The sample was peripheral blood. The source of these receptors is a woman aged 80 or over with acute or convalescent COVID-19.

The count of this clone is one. CDR3 nucleotides: TGCAGTGCTCCCCGTACAGATACGCAGTATTTT. Amino acids: CSAPRTDTQYF. This chain connects TRBV20-1 to TRBJ2-3, with D unresolved. V lost 5 bases and J 3 bases, leaving 6 bases between the germline ends. In germline, CDR1 is DFQATT, CDR2 SNEGSKA (reference sequence). The CDR3 is made up of 11 amino acids.

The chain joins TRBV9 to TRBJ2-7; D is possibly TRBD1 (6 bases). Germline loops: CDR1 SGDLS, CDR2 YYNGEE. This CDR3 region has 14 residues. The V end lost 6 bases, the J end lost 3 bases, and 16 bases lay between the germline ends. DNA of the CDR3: TGTGCCAGCAACCGGGACACCAGAAGCTACGAGCAGTACTTC. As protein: CASNRDTRSYEQYF.

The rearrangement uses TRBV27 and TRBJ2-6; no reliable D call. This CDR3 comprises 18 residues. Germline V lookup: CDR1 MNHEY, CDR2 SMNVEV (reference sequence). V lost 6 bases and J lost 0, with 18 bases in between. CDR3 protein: CASSSLSVMNSGANVLTF. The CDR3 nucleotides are TGTGCCAGCAGCTCATTGAGTGTGATGAACTCTGGGGCCAACGTCCTGACTTTC. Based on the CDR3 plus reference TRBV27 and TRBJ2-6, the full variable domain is EAQVTQNPRYLITVTGKKLTVTCSQNMNHEYMSWYRQDPGLGLRQIYYSMNVEVTDKGDVPEGYKVSRKEKRNFPLILESPSPNQTSLYFCASSSLSVMNSGANVLTFGAGSRLTVL.

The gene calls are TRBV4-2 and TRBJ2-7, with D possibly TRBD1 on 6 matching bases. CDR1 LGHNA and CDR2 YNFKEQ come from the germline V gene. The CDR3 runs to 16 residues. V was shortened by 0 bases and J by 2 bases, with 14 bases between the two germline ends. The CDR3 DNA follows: TGTGCCAGCAGCCAAGATTGGACAGACAGCACCTACGAGCAGTACTTC. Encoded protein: CASSQDWTDSTYEQYF.

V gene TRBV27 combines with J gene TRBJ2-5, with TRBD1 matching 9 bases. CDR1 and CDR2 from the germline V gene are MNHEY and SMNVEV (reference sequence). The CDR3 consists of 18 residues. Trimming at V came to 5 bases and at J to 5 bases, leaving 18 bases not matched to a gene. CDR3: CASSTGQGSPADGETQYF. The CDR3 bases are TGTGCCAGCAGTACTGGACAGGGGAGCCCGGCGGACGGGGAGACCCAGTACTTC.

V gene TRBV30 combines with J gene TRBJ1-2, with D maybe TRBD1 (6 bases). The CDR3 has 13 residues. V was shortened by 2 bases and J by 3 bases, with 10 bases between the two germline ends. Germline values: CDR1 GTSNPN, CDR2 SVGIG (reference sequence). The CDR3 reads CAWSRQVDYGYTF. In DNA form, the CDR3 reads TGTGCCTGGAGTAGACAGGTAGACTATGGCTACACCTTC. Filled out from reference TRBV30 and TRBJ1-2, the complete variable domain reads SQTIHQWPATLVQPVGSPLSLECTVEGTSNPNLYWYRQAAGRGLQLLFYSVGIGQISSEVPQNLSASRPQDRQFILSSKKLLLSDSGFYLCAWSRQVDYGYTFGSGTRLTVV.

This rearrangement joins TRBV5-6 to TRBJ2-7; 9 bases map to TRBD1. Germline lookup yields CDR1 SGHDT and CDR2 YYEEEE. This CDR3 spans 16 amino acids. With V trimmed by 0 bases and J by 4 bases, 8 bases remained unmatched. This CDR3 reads CASSLAQGAKTYEQYF. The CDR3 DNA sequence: TGTGCCAGCAGCTTGGCACAGGGGGCTAAAACGTACGAGCAGTACTTC.

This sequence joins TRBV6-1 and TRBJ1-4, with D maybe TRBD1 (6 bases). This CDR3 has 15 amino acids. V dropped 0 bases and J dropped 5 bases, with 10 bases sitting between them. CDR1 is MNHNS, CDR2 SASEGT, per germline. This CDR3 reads CASSEAGRGNEKLFF. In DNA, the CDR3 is TGTGCCAGCAGTGAAGCCGGGAGGGGGAATGAAAAACTGTTTTTT.

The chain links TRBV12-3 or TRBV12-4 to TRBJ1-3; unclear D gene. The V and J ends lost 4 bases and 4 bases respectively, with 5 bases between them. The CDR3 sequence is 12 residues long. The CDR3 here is CASSYAGNTIYF. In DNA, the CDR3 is TGTGCCAGCAGTTATGCGGGAAACACCATATATTTT.

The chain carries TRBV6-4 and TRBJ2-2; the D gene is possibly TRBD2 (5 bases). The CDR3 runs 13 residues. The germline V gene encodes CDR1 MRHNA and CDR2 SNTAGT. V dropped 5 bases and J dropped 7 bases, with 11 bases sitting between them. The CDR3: CASSQDLLGELFF. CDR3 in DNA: TGTGCCAGCAGTCAGGACTTACTCGGGGAGCTGTTTTTT.

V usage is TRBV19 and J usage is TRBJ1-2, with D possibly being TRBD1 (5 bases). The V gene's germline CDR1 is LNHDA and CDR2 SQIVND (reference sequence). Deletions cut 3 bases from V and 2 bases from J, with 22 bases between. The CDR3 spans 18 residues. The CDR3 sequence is CASSIFPGGVRVNYGYTF. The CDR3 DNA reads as TGTGCCAGTAGTATCTTCCCTGGAGGGGTGAGAGTCAACTATGGCTACACCTTC.

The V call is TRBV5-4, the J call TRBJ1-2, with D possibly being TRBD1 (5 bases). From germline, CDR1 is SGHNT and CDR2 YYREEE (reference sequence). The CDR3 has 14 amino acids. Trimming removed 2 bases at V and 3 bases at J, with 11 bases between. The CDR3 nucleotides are TGTGCCAGCAGCTTCTGGGGGGACTACTATGGCTACACCTTC. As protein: CASSFWGDYYGYTF.

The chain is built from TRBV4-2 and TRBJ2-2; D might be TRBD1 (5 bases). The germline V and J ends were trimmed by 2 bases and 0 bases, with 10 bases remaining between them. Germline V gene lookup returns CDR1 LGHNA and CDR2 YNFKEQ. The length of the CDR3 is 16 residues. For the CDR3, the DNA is TGTGCCAGCAGCCAACCTGGGGCCCCGAACACCGGGGAGCTGTTTTTT. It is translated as CASSQPGAPNTGELFF.

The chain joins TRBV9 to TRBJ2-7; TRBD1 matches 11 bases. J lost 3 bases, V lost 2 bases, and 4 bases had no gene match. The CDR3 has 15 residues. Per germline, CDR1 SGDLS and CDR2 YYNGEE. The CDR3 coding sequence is TGTGCCAGCAGCGTGGGGACAGGGGGTTTCTACGAGCAGTACTTC. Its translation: CASSVGTGGFYEQYF.

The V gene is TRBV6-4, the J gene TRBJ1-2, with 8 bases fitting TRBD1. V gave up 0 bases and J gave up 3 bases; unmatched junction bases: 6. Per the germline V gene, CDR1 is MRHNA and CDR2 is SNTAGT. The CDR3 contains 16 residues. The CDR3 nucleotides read TGTGCCAGCAGTGACTCGGGACAGGAGGTTGACTATGGCTACACCTTC. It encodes CASSDSGQEVDYGYTF.

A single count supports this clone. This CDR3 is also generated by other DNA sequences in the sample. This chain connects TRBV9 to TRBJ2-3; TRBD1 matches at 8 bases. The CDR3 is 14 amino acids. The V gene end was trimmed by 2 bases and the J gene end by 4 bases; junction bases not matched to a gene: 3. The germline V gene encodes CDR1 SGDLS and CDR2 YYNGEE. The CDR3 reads CASSVAGGSDTQYF. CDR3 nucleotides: TGTGCCAGCAGCGTGGCAGGGGGCTCAGATACGCAGTATTTT.

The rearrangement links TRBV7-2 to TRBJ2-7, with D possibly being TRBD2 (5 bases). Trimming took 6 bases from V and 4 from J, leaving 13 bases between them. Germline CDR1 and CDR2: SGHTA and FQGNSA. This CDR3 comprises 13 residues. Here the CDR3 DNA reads TGTGCCAGCAGTCCCGGGGTAGTTTACGAGCAGTACTTC. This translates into CASSPGVVYEQYF.

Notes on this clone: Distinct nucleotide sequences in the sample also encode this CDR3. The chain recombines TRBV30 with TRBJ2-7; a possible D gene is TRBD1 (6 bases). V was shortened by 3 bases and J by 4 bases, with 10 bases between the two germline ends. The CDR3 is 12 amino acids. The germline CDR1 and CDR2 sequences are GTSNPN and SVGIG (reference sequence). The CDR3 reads CAWSADRYEQYF. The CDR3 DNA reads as TGTGCCTGGAGCGCCGACAGGTACGAGCAGTACTTC.

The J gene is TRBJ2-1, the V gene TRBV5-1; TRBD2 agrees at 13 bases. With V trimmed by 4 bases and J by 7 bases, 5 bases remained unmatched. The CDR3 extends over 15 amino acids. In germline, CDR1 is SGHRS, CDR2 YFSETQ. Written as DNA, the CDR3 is TGCGCCAGCAGCCCCGGACTAGCGGGAGCTAATGAGCAGTTCTTC. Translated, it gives CASSPGLAGANEQFF.

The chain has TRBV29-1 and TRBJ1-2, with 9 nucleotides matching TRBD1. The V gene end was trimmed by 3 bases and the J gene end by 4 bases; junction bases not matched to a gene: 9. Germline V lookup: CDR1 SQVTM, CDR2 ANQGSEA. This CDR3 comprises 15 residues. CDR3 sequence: CSVDMDRGGPYGYTF. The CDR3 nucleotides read TGCAGCGTTGATATGGACAGGGGAGGTCCCTATGGCTACACCTTC.

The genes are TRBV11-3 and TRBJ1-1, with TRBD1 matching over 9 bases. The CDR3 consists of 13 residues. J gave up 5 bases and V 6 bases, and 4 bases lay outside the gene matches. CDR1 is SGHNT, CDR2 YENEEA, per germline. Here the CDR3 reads CASSLTGGTEAFF. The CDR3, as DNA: TGTGCCAGCAGTTTGACAGGGGGGACTGAAGCTTTCTTT. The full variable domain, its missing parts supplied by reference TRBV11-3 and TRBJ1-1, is EAGVVQSPRYKIIEKKQPVAFWCNPISGHNTLYWYLQNLGQGPELLIRYENEEAVDDSQLPKDRFSAERLKGVDSTLKIQPAELGDSAVYLCASSLTGGTEAFFGQGTRLTVV.

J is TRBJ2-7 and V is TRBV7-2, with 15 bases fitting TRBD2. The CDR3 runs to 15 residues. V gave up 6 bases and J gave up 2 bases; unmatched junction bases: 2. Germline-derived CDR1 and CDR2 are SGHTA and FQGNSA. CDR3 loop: CASSWTSGRAYEQYF. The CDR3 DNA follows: TGTGCCAGCAGTTGGACTAGCGGGAGGGCCTACGAGCAGTACTTC.

In nucleotides, the CDR3 is TGTGCCAGCAGCACACAGGGGGACACTGAAGCTTTCTTT. It specifies CASSTQGDTEAFF. V gene TRBV5-5 combines with J gene TRBJ1-1; the match to TRBD1 covers 8 bases. The junction had 2 bases not matched to a gene; V was cut back by 4 bases and J by 3 bases. Germline lookup yields CDR1 SGHKS and CDR2 YYEKEE (reference sequence). This CDR3 is built from 13 residues.

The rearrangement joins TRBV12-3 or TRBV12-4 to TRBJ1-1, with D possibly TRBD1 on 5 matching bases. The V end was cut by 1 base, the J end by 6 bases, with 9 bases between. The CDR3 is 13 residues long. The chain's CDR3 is CASSLGGVAEAFF. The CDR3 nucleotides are TGTGCCAGCAGTTTAGGGGGGGTGGCTGAAGCTTTCTTT.

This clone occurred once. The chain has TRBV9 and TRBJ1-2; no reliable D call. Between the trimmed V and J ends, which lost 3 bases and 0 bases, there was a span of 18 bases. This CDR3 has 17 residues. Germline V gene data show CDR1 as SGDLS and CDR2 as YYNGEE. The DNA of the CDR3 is TGTGCCAGCAGCGCCGTACCGTCCCTGTCGGCTAACTATGGCTACACCTTC. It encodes CASSAVPSLSANYGYTF.

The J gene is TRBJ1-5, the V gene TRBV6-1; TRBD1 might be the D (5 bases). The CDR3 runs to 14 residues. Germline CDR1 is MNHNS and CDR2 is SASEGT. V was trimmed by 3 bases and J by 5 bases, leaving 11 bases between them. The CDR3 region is CASSEVRQYQPQHF. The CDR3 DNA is TGTGCCAGCAGTGAGGTCAGACAGTATCAGCCCCAGCATTTT.

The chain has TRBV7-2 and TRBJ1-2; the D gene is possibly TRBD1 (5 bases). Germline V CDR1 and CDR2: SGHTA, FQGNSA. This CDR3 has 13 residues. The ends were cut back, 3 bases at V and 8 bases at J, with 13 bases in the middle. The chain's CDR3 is CASSFPGPIGYTF. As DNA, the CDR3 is TGTGCCAGCAGCTTCCCAGGGCCCATAGGCTACACCTTC.